The sequence of this TCR beta chain was determined in a study of OX40 agonist ivuxolimab in advanced cancers. Study-wide context: Every 2 weeks, patients received ivuxolimab intravenously, dosed at 0.01 to 10 mg/kg.

Individuals having autoimmune disease history or systemic immunosuppression were not enrolled. The length of the CDR3 is 17 residues. The germline V and J ends were trimmed by 0 bases and 0 bases, with 12 bases remaining between them. Looked up from germline, CDR1 is KGHSH and CDR2 is LQKENI. Sequencing used immunoSEQ multiplex PCR; TCRdb keeps in-frame clones, though not all of them. The sample holds just under 75,000 clones, 80% to 95% seen once. The chain joins TRBV18 to TRBJ2-4; no clear D. The starting material was CD4+ or CD8+ T cells sorted from blood, obtained in a trial of the OX40 agonist ivuxolimab. The sequence derives from an adult with an advanced solid tumor such as melanoma, head and neck, liver or kidney cancer. CDR3 DNA: TGTGCCAGCTCACCACCGTGGTCGGCTTTAGCCAAAAACATTCAGTACTTC. Its protein product is CASSPPWSALAKNIQYF.